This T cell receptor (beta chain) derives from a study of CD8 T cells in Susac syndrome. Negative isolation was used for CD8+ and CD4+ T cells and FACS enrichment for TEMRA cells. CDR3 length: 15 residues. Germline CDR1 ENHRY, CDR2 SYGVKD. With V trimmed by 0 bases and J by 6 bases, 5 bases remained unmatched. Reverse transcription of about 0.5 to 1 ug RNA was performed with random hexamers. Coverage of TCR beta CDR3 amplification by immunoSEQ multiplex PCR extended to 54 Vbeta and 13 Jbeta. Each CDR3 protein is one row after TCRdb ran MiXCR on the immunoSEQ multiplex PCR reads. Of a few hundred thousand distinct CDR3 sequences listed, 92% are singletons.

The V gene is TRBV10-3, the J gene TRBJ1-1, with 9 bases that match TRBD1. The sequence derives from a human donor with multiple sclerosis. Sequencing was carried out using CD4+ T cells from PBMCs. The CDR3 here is CAISESGTGSAEAFF. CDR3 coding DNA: TGTGCCATCAGTGAGTCCGGGACAGGGAGCGCTGAAGCTTTCTTT.